This TCR beta chain is drawn from a study of T-cell memory formation after mild COVID-19. Concerning this clonotype: Its matching antigen is unknown. A read error may produce the germline difference seen at one junction end.

Germline V gene lookup returns CDR1 DFQATT and CDR2 SNEGSKA (reference sequence). The length of the CDR3 is 11 residues. Study-wide points: Clones that contracted from day 15 to 85 were balanced CD4/CD8, while later expanders leaned CD4+.

TCRdb ran MiXCR on the 5' RACE reads and lists one entry per CDR3 protein. The table lists 250,000 to 300,000 distinct CDR3 sequences, roughly 17% of them singletons. The sequencing sample was made of PBMCs or a T cell subset sorted from them (not recorded which). The rearrangement joins TRBV20-1 to TRBJ2-4; no firm D call. The TCR sequence derives from a man aged 18 to 35 who had mild COVID-19 (a few samples of this study predate the infection). Cell type and time point are not known. Written as DNA, the CDR3 is TGCAGTGCTCGAGAGGCGGACATTCAGTACTTC. Protein product: CSAREADIQYF.